This TCR beta chain derives from a study of identical twins (dated by TCRdb to between 2015 and 2016). Context from the whole study: The study deep-sequenced TCR alpha and beta repertoires from monozygotic twins, unrelated adults of various ages and cord blood to test whether fetal clonotypes persist. To rule out contamination, the twin experiments were replicated at different times with different library preparation protocols.

Library method: 5' RACE. The run used an Illumina HiSeq 2000. A universal primer binding site was introduced by template switching, and a unique molecular identifier was present in the final cDNA, enabling accurate counting of TCR cDNA molecules. Specific primers in the conserved constant-segment region were used to synthesize first-strand cDNA for TCR alpha and beta chains. To control for contamination, every cDNA library was double barcoded, receiving both a SMART-Mk sample barcode and Illumina barcodes. TruSeq adapter sequences and Illumina sample barcodes were added in two successive PCR steps. The TCR alpha and beta cDNA libraries were sequenced on the Illumina HiSeq platform using custom primers. Per the source publication's procedure: Raw reads were processed with MiGEC to extract unique molecular identifiers, and MiXCR was used to determine CDR3 positions. For each individual, recombination models were inferred using an EM algorithm with the repgenHMM and IGoR tools. The tcR package in R was used for shared clonotype analysis, with sharing normalized by the product of cloneset sizes. To study raw recombination free of thymic and clonal selection effects, out-of-frame nonproductive sequences were analyzed. The public reads were reanalyzed by TCRdb: fastp trimming at Q25, MiXCR alignment, in-frame beta chains only. Entries that share a CDR3 protein sequence are merged under the most common genes and DNA. The authors' filters were not applied to this entry. Within this sample are about 570,000 distinct CDR3 sequences, with 9% to 10% of them counted one time only. The ten largest clones add up to around 3.1% of the sample.

Comments on this clonotype: What antigen it recognizes has not been identified. Base qualities are not recorded, but no much larger clone differs from it by a single base.

Only healthy Caucasian donors were included. Three pairs of female monozygotic twins, all aged 18 to 29 years, made up the twin cohort. RNA for TCR libraries was isolated from peripheral blood mononuclear cells. Overall results and qualifications from the work: In beta out-of-frame sequences, excess twin sharing was weaker, because having fewer shared sequences lowered the signal-to-noise ratio. Conclusions relied on cross-sectional statistical analysis, since the same donors could not be followed over many years. Fewer insertions were carried by abundant cord blood beta clonotypes; a weaker similar trend was observed in young adult naive repertoires, while no such trend was observed in memory repertoires. Recombination models systematically underestimated out-of-frame TCR alpha sharing in monozygotic twins but agreed with sharing between unrelated individuals. Zero-insertion analyses could be partly confounded by invariant T cells such as MAIT and iNKT, though diverse VJ usage argued against such confounding for most clonotypes. Compared with coincidental sharing between unrelated individuals, out-of-frame TCR alpha sequences shared between twins showed an excess of sequences with low generation probability.

This same sample was also part of a study on yellow fever vaccine responses in identical twins. The second study also describes: The T cell response to vaccination in identical twins was reported by the authors to appear partly convergent and partly personalized. In the study, vaccine-responding T cell clones were precisely tracked in identical twins.

This receptor was identified in a woman between 18 and 29 years old in good health. Sequences were obtained from PBMCs.

The DNA sequence is given as TGTGCCAGCAGCTTAGCCGGCTGGATAGGATACACCTTC. This sequence encodes CASSLAGWIGYTF. The sequence joins TRBV11-2 to TRBJ1-2; the D gene is unclear. Spanning cysteine to phenylalanine, the CDR3 consists of 13 amino acids. Only the CDR3 part of the read is kept: 39 bases, read in frame from the first base. A distance of 14 bases separates the germline ends of V and J, which lose 1 base and 11 bases respectively. CDR1 and CDR2, per the germline V gene, are SGHAT and FQNNGV.